This entry describes one T cell receptor (beta chain). V gave up 5 bases and J gave up 7 bases; unmatched junction bases: 9. The V gene's germline CDR1 is MNHEY and CDR2 SVGEGT. The CDR3 spans 15 residues. Assay: immunoSEQ multiplex PCR; the TCRdb copy retains only in-frame clones and omits some. The repertoire includes some 82,000 clones, 65% to 90% of them detected once, and 44% sits in the top ten. The record originates from a study of blood T cell repertoires in COVID-19. Turning to the study itself: The origin of the acute and convalescent COVID-19 samples was the United States, Italy and Spain. PBMCs, B-cell-depleted T cells, or T cells provided the cDNA or gDNA that made up the material.

V is TRBV6-2 or TRBV6-3 and J is TRBJ2-4, with 9 nucleotides matching TRBD2. The receptor was derived from an elderly man with acute or convalescent COVID-19. The material sequenced was peripheral blood. CDR3 in amino acids: CASSARGLAANIQYF. The CDR3 nucleotides read TGTGCCAGCAGTGCGCGGGGACTAGCAGCGAACATTCAGTACTTC.